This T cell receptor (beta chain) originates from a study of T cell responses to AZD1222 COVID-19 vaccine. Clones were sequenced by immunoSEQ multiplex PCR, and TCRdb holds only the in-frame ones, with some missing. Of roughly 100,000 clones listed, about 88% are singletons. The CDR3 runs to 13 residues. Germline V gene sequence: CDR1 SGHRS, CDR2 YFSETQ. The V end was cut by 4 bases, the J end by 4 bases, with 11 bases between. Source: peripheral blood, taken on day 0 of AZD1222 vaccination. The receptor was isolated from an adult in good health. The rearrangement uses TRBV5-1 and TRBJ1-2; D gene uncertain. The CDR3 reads CASSGSSGYGYTF. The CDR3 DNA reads TGCGCCAGCAGCGGGAGTTCGGGCTATGGCTACACCTTC.